This TCR beta chain came from a study of OX40 agonist ivuxolimab in advanced cancers. About the research overall: The dose-escalation group included hepatocellular carcinoma, melanoma, renal cell carcinoma and head and neck cancer. Study-wide points: Some of the nonresponding patients also showed low levels of normalized T-cell clonal expansion. In general, CD8+ T cells held more expanded clones than CD4+ did, on average.

Autoimmune disease history or systemic immunosuppression disqualified patients. The assay was immunoSEQ multiplex PCR, and TCRdb's table has in-frame clones only and misses some. The table has tens of thousands of clones, around 82% seen once. Germline V lookup: CDR1 SEHNR, CDR2 FQNEAQ (reference sequence). Trimming stripped 4 bases from V and 5 bases from J, with 15 bases between. This CDR3 is built from 14 residues. This clone came up once. Its antigen is unknown. The J gene is TRBJ2-7, the V gene TRBV7-9, with D possibly TRBD1 on 6 matching bases. The source material was CD4+ or CD8+ T cells sorted from blood, sampled in a trial of the OX40 agonist ivuxolimab. This receptor was obtained from an adult with an advanced solid tumor such as melanoma, head and neck, liver or kidney cancer. This chain's CDR3 is CASSSPRGGHEQYF. The CDR3 DNA follows: TGTGCCAGCAGCTCCCCCAGGGGCGGCCACGAGCAGTACTTC.